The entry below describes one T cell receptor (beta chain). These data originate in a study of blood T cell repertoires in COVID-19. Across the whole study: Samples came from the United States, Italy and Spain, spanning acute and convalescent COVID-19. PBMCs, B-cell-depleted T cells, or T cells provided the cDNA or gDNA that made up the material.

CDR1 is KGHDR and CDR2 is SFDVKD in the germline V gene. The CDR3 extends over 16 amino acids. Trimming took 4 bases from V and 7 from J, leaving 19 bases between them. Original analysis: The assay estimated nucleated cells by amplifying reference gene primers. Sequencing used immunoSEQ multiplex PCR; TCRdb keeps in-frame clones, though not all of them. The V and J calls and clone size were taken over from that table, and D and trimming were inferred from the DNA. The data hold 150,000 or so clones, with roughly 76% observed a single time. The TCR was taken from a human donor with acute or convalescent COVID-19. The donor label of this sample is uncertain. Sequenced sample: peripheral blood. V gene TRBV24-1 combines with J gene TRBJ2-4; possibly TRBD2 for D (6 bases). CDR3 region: CATSDPSEGSRNIQYF. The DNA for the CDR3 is TGTGCCACCAGTGACCCCTCGGAGGGGTCGCGGAACATTCAGTACTTC.